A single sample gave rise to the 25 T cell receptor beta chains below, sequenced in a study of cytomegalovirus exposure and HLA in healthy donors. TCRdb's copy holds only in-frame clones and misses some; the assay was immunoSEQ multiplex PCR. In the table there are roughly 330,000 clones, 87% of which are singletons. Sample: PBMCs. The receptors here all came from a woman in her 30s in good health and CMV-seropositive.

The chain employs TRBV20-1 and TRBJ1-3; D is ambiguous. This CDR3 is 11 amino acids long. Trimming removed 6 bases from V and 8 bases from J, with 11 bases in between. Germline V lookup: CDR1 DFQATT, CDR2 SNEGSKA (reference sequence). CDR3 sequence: CSASSKDTIYF. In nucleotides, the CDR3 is TGCAGTGCATCGTCGAAGGACACCATATATTTT.

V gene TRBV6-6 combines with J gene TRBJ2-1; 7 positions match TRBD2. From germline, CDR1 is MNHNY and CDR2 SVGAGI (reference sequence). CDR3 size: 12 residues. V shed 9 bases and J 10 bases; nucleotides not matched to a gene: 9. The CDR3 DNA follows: TGTGCCAGTTCGGGTGCGGGGGAGGAGCAGTTCTTC. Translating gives CASSGAGEEQFF.

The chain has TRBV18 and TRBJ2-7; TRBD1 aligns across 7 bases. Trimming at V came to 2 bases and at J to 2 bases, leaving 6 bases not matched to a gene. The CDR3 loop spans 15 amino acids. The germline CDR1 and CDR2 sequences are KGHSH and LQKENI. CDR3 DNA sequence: TGTGCCAGCTCACCAGAAGGGACAGTGACCTACGAGCAGTACTTC. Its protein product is CASSPEGTVTYEQYF.

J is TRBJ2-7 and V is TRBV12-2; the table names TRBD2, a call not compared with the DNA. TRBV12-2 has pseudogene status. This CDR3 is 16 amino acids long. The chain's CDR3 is CASRHLRRDYHYEQYF. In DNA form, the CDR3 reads TGTGCAAGTCGTCACCTCCGCAGGGACTACCACTACGAGCAGTACTTC.

The CDR3 DNA reads as TGTGCCAGTAGTATAGGGGCTAACTTGGTACGAGAGACCCAGTACTTC. Amino acids: CASSIGANLVRETQYF. The J gene is TRBJ2-5, the V gene TRBV19, with unresolved D. Trimming shortened V by 1 base and J by 4 bases, and 16 bases separated the two germline ends. The germline V gene has CDR1 LNHDA and CDR2 SQIVND (reference sequence). This CDR3 contains 16 residues.

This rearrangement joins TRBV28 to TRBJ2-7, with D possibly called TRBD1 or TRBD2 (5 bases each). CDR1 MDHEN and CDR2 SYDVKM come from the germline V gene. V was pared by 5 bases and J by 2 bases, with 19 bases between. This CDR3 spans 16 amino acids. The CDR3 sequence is CASSLPRDPLTYEQYF. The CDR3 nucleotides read TGTGCCAGCAGTCTTCCCCGGGACCCCCTCACCTACGAGCAGTACTTC.

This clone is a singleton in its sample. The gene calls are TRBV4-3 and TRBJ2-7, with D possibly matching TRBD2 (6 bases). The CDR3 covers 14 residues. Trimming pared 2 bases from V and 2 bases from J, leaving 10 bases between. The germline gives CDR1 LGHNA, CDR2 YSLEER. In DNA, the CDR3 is TGCGCCAGCAGCCAATACGGGGGTACCTACGAGCAGTACTTC. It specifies CASSQYGGTYEQYF.

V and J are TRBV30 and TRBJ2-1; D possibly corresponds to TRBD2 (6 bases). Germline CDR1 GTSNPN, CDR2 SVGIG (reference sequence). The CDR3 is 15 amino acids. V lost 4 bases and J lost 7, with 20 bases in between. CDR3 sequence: CAWTVTMLGGNEQFF. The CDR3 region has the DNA TGTGCCTGGACCGTTACGATGCTTGGAGGGAATGAGCAGTTCTTC.

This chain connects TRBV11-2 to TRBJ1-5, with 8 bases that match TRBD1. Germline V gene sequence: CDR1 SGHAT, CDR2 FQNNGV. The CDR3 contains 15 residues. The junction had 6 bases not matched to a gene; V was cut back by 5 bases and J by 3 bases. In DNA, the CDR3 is TGTGCCAGCAGCCCGACAGGGGCTCCCAATCAGCCCCAGCATTTT. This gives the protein CASSPTGAPNQPQHF.

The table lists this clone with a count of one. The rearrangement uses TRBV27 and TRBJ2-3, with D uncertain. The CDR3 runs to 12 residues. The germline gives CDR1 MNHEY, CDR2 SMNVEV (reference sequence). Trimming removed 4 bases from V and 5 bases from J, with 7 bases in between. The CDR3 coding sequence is TGTGCCAGCAGTTCGGGCTTAGATACGCAGTATTTT. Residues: CASSSGLDTQYF.

The CDR3 loop reads CASSFSNRVVYEQYF. The CDR3 DNA is TGTGCCAGCAGTTTCAGTAACAGGGTTGTCTACGAGCAGTACTTC. The rearrangement joins TRBV28 to TRBJ2-7; perhaps TRBD1 as D (6 bases). This CDR3 is built from 15 residues. Trimming took off 3 bases at V and 3 bases at J, with 15 bases between the two ends. Germline loops: CDR1 MDHEN, CDR2 SYDVKM.

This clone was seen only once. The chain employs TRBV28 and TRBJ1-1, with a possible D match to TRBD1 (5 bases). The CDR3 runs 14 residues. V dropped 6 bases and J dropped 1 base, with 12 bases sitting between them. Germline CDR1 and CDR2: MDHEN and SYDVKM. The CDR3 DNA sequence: TGTGCCAGCAGACTTAAGACAGCGAACACTGAAGCTTTCTTT. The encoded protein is CASRLKTANTEAFF.

In nucleotides, the CDR3 is TGTGCCAGCAGATCACCGGGACAGGGTTACAATGAGCAGTTCTTC. Protein product: CASRSPGQGYNEQFF. This chain uses TRBV5-6 with TRBJ2-1; 9 bases agree with TRBD1. CDR1 is SGHDT, CDR2 YYEEEE, per germline. J was trimmed by 4 bases and V by 5 bases; bases with no gene match: 7. The CDR3 totals 15 residues. Supplemented by reference TRBV5-6 and TRBJ2-1, the full variable domain reads DAGVTQSPTHLIKTRGQQVTLRCSPKSGHDTVSWYQQALGQGPQFIFQYYEEEERQRGNFPDRFSGHQFPNYSSELNVNALLLGDSALYLCASRSPGQGYNEQFFGPGTRLTVL.

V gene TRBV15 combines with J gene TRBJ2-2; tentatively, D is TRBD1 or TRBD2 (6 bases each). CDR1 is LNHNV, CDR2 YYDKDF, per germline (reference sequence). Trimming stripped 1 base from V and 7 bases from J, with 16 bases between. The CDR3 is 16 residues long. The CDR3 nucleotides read TGTGCCACCAGCAGAGTGATTGGGGGGCCCGACGGGGAGCTGTTTTTT. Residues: CATSRVIGGPDGELFF.

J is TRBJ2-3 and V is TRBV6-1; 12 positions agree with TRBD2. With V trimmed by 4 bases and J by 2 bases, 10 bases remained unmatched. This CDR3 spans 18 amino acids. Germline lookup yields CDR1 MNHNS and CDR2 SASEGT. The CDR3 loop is CASSGNFGLAGITDTQYF. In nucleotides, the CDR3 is TGTGCCAGCAGTGGAAACTTCGGACTAGCGGGAATCACAGATACGCAGTATTTT.

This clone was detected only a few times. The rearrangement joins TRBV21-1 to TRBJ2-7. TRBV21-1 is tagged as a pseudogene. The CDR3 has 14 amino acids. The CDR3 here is CASSKGGRSYEQYF. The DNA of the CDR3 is TGTGCCAGCAGCAAAGGGGGACGGAGTTACGAGCAGTACTTC.

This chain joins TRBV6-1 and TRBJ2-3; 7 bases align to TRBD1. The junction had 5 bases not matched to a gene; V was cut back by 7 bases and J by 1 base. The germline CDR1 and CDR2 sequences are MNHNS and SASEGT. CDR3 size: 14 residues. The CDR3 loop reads CASTRQGGTDTQYF. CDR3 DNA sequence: TGTGCCAGCACTCGACAGGGAGGCACAGATACGCAGTATTTT.

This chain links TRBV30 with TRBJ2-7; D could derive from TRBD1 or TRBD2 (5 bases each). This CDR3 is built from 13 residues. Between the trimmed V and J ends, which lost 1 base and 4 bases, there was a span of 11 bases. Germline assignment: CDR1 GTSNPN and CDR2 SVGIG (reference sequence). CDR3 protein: CAWSAGSRYEQYF. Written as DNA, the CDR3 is TGTGCCTGGAGTGCAGGGAGTAGGTACGAGCAGTACTTC. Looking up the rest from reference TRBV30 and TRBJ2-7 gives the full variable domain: SQTIHQWPATLVQPVGSPLSLECTVEGTSNPNLYWYRQAAGRGLQLLFYSVGIGQISSEVPQNLSASRPQDRQFILSSKKLLLSDSGFYLCAWSAGSRYEQYFGPGTRLTVT.

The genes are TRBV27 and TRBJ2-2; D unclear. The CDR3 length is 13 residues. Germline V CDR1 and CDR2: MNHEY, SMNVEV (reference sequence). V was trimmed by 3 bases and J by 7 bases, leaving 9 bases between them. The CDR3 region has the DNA TGTGCCAGCAGTTTCATGTCAGGCGGGGAGCTGTTTTTT. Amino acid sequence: CASSFMSGGELFF.

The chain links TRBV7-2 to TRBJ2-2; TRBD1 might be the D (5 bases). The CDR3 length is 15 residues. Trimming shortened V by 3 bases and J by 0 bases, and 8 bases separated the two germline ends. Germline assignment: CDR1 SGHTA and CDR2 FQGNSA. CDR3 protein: CASSFDRSNTGELFF. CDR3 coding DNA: TGTGCCAGCAGCTTCGACAGATCGAACACCGGGGAGCTGTTTTTT.

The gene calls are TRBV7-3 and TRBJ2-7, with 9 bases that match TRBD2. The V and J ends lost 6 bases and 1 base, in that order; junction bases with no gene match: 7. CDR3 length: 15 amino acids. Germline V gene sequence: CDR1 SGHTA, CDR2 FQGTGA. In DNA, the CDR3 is TGTGCCAGCAGGCTCACTAGCGGGTCTTCCTACGAGCAGTACTTC. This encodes CASRLTSGSSYEQYF.

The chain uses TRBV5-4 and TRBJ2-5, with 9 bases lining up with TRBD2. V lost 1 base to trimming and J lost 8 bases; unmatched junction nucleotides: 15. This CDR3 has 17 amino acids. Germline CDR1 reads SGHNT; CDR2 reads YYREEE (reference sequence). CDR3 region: CASSLPIGGGDSITQYF. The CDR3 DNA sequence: TGTGCCAGCAGCTTGCCCATCGGCGGGGGGGATAGTATCACCCAGTACTTC.

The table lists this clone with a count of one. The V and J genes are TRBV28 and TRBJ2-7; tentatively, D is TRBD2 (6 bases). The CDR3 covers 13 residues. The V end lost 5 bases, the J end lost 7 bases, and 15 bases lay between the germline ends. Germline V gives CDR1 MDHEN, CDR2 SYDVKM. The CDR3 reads CASSQPGEEEQYF. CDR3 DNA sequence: TGTGCCAGCAGTCAGCCGGGGGAGGAGGAGCAGTACTTC. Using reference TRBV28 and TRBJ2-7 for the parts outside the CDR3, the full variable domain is DVKVTQSSRYLVKRTGEKVFLECVQDMDHENMFWYRQDPGLGLRLIYFSYDVKMKEKGDIPEGYSVSREKKERFSLILESASTNQTSMYLCASSQPGEEEQYFGPGTRLTVT.

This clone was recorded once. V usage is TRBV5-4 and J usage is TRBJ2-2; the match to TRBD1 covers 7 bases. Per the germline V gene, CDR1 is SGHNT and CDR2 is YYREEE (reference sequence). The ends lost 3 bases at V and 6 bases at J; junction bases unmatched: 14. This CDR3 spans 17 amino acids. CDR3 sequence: CASSSRPGQSVAGELFF. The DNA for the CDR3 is TGTGCCAGCAGCTCAAGACCGGGACAGTCAGTTGCCGGGGAGCTGTTTTTT.

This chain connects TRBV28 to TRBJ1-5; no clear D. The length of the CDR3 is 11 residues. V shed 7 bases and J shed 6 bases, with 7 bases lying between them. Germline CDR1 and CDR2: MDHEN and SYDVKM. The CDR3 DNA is TGTGCCAGCACCTCGAGTCAGCCCCAGCATTTT. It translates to CASTSSQPQHF.